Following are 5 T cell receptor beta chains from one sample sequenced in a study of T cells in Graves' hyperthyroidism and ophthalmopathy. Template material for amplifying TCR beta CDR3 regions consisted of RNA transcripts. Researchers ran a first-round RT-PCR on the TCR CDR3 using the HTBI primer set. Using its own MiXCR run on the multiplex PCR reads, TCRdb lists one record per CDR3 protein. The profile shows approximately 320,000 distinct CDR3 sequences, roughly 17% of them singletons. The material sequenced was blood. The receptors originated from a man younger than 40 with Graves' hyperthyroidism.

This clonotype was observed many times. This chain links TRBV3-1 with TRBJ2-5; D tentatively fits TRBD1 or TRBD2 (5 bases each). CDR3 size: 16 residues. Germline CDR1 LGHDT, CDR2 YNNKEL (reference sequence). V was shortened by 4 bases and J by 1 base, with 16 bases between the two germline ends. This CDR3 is CASSRRDVQFQETQYF. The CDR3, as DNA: TGTGCCAGCAGCCGTAGGGACGTCCAATTCCAAGAGACCCAGTACTTC.

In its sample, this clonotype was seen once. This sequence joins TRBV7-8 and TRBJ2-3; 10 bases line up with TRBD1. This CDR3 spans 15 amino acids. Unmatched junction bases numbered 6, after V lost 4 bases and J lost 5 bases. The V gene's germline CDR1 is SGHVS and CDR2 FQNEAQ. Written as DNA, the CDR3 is TGTGCCAGCAGCTCGGGGGGACAGGGGATAGATACGCAGTATTTT. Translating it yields CASSSGGQGIDTQYF. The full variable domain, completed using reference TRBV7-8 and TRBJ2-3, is GAGVSQSPRYKVAKRGQDVALRCDPISGHVSLFWYQQALGQGPEFLTYFQNEAQLDKSGLPSDRFFAERPEGSVSTLKIQRTQQEDSAVYLCASSSGGQGIDTQYFGPGTRLTVL.

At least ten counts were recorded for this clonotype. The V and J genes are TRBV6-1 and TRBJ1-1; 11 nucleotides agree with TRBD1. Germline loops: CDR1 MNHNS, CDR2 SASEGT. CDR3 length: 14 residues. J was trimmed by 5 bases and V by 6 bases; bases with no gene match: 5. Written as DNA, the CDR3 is TGTGCCAGCAGGAGGACAGGGGGCGATACTGAAGCTTTCTTT. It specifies CASRRTGGDTEAFF.

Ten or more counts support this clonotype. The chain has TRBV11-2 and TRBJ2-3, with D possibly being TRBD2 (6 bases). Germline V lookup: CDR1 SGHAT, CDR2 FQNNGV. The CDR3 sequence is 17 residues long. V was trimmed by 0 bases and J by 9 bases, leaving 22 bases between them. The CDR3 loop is CASSLEGGTPPAGTQYF. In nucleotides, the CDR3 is TGTGCCAGCAGCTTAGAGGGCGGGACCCCACCAGCAGGGACGCAGTATTTT. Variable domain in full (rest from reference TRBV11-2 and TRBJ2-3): EAGVAQSPRYKIIEKRQSVAFWCNPISGHATLYWYQQILGQGPKLLIQFQNNGVVDDSQLPKDRFSAERLKGVDSTLKIQPAKLEDSAVYLCASSLEGGTPPAGTQYFGPGTRLTVL.

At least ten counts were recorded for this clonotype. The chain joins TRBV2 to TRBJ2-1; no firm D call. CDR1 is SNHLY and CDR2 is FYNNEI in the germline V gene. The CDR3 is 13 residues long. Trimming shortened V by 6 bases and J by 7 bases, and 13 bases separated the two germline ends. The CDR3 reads CASSELVINEQFF. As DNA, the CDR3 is TGTGCCAGCAGCGAATTAGTTATTAATGAGCAGTTCTTC.